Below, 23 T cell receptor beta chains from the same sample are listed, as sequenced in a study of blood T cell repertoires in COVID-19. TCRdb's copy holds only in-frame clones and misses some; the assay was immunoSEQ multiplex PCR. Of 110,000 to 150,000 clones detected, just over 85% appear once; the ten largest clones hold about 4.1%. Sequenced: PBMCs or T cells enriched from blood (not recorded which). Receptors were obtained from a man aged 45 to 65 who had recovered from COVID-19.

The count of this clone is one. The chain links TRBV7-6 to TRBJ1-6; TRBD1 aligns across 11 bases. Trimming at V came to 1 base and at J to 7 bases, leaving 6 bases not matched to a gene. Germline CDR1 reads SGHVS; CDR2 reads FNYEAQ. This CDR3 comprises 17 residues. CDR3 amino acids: CASSLVGQGASNSPLHF. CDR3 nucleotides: TGTGCCAGCAGCTTAGTTGGACAGGGGGCTTCAAATTCACCCCTCCACTTT.

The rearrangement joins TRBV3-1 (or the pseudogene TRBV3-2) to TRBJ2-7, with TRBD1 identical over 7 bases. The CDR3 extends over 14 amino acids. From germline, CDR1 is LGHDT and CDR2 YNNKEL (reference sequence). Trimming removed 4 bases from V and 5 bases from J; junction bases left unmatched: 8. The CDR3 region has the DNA TGTGCCAGCAGCCTACCGGGACAGAGGGACGAGCAGTACTTC. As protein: CASSLPGQRDEQYF.

In DNA form, the CDR3 reads TGTGCCAGCAGCCTGCTAGCGGGGGGGTACTCGCAGTATTTT. Amino acids: CASSLLAGGYSQYF. The chain carries TRBV3-1 (or the pseudogene TRBV3-2) and TRBJ2-3; 12 bases match TRBD2. V lost 4 bases, J lost 10 bases, and 6 bases stayed unmatched. Germline V gene lookup returns CDR1 LGHDT and CDR2 YNNKEL (reference sequence). The CDR3 totals 14 residues.

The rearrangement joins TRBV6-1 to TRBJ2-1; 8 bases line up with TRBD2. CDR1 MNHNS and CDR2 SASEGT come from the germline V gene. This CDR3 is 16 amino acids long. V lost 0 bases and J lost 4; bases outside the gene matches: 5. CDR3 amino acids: CASSEALASGYNEQFF. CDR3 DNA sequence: TGTGCCAGCAGTGAAGCGCTCGCTAGCGGGTACAATGAGCAGTTCTTC.

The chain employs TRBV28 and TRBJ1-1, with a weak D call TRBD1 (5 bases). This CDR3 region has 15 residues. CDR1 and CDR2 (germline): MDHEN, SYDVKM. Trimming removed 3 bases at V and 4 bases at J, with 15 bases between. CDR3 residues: CASSLGGEGGTEAFF. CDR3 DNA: TGTGCCAGCAGTTTGGGGGGGGAAGGAGGCACTGAAGCTTTCTTT.

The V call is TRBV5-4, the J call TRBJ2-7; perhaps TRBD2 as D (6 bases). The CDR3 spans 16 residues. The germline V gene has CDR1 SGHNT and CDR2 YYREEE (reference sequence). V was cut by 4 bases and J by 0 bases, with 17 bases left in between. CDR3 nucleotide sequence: TGTGCCAGCAGCAGCCCCTCTAGCGACCACTCCTACGAGCAGTACTTC. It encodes CASSSPSSDHSYEQYF.

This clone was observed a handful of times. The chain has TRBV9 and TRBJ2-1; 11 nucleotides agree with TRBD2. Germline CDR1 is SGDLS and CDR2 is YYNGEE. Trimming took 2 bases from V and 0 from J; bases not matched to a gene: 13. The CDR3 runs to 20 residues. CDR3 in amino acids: CASSVSQRLAGPNSYNEQFF. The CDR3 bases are TGTGCCAGCAGCGTCTCCCAGAGACTAGCGGGGCCTAACTCCTACAATGAGCAGTTCTTC.

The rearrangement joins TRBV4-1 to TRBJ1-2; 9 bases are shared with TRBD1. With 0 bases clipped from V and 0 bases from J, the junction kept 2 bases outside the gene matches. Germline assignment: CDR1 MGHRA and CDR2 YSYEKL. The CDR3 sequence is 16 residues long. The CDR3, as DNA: TGCGCCAGCAGCCAAGATCGGACAGGGGCTAACTATGGCTACACCTTC. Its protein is CASSQDRTGANYGYTF.

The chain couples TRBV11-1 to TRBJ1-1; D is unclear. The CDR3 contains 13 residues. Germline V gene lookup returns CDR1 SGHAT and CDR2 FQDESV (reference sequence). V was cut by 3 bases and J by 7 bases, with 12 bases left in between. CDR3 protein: CASSFKEGGEAFF. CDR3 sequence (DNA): TGTGCCAGCAGCTTCAAGGAGGGCGGTGAAGCTTTCTTT.

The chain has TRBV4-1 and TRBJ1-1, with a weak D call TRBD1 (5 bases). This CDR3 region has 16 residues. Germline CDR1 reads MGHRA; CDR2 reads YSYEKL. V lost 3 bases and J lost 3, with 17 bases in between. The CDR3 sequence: CASSQDNDRAYTEAFF. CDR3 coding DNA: TGCGCCAGCAGCCAGGACAACGACAGAGCCTACACTGAAGCTTTCTTT.

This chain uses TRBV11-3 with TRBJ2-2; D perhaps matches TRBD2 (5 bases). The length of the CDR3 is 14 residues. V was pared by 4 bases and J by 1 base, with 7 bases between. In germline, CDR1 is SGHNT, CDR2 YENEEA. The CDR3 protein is CASSSGLNTGELFF. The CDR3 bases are TGTGCCAGCAGCTCTGGACTGAACACCGGGGAGCTGTTTTTT. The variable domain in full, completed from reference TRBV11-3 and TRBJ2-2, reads EAGVVQSPRYKIIEKKQPVAFWCNPISGHNTLYWYLQNLGQGPELLIRYENEEAVDDSQLPKDRFSAERLKGVDSTLKIQPAELGDSAVYLCASSSGLNTGELFFGEGSRLTVL.

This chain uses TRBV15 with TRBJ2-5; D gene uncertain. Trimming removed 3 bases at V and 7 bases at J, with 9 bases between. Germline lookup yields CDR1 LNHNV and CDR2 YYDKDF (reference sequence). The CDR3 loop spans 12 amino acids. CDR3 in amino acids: CATSSSFRTQYF. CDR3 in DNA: TGTGCCACCAGCAGCTCTTTTCGGACCCAGTACTTC.

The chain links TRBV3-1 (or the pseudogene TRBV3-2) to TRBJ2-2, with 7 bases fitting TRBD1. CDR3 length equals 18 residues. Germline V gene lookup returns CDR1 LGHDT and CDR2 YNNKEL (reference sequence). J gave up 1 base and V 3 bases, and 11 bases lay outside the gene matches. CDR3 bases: TGTGCCAGCAGCCAGCCCGGTTTAGGGGGCGGGAACACCGGGGAGCTGTTTTTT. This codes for CASSQPGLGGGNTGELFF.

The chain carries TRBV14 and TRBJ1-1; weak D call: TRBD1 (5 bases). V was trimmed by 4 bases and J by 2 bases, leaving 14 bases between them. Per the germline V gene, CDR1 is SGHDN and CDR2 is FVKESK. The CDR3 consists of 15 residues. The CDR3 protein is CASSPLDRINTEAFF. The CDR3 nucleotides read TGTGCCAGCAGCCCTCTCGACAGAATTAACACTGAAGCTTTCTTT.

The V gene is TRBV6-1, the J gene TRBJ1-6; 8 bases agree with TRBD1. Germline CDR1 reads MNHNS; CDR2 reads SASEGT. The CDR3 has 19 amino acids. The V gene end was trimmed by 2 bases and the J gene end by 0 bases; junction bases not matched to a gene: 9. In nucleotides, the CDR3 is TGTGCCAGCAGTGAATTTTCGGGACAGGCAAGCTCCTATAATTCACCCCTCCACTTT. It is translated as CASSEFSGQASSYNSPLHF.

The CDR3, as DNA: TGTGCCAGCAGCACCGAAAATAGCGCAGATACGCAGTATTTT. Translated: CASSTENSADTQYF. This rearrangement joins TRBV3-1 (or the pseudogene TRBV3-2) to TRBJ2-3, with D perhaps TRBD2 (5 bases). The V gene lost 5 bases and the J gene lost 4 bases, with 13 bases spanning the gap. Germline values: CDR1 LGHDT, CDR2 YNNKEL (reference sequence). The CDR3 is 14 residues long.

CDR3 sequence reads: CASSLETTGFGYTF. The CDR3 DNA reads TGCGCCAGCAGCCTCGAAACCACAGGGTTTGGCTACACCTTC. The rearrangement joins TRBV4-3 to TRBJ1-2, with D tentatively TRBD1 (6 bases). CDR3 length: 14 residues. Germline V gives CDR1 LGHNA, CDR2 YSLEER. V was clipped by 4 bases and J by 7 bases, with 16 bases between them.

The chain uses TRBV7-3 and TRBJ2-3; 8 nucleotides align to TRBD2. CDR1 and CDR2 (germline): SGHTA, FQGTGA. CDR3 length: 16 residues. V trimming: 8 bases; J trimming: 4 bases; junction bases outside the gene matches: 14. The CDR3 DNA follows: TGTGCCAGCGCCCCCGGCAGCGGGAGTTTGGCAGATACGCAGTATTTT. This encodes CASAPGSGSLADTQYF.

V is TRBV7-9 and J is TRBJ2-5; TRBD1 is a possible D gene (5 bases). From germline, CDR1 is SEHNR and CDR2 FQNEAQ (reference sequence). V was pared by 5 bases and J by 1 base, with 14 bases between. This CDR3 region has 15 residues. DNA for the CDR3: TGTGCCAGCAGCCTAGGCAGCAGGGTCCAAGAGACCCAGTACTTC. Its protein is CASSLGSRVQETQYF.

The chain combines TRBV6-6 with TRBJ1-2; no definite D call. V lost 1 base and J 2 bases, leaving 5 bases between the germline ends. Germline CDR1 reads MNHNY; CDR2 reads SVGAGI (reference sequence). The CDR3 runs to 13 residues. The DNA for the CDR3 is TGTGCCAGCAGTTACTTACAAAACTATGGCTACACCTTC. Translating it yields CASSYLQNYGYTF.

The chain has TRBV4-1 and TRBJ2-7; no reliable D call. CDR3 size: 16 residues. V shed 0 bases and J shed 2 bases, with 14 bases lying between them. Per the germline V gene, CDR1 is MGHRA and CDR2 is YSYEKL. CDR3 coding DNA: TGCGCCAGCAGCCAAGATCACGTAAACAGTGCCTACGAGCAGTACGTC. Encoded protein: CASSQDHVNSAYEQYV.

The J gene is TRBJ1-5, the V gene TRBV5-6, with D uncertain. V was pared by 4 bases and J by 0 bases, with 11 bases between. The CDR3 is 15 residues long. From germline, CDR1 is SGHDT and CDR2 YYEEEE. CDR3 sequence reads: CASSLQEYSNQPQHF. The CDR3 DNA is TGTGCCAGCAGCCTTCAGGAATATAGCAATCAGCCCCAGCATTTT. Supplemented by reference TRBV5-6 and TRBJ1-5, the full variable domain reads DAGVTQSPTHLIKTRGQQVTLRCSPKSGHDTVSWYQQALGQGPQFIFQYYEEEERQRGNFPDRFSGHQFPNYSSELNVNALLLGDSALYLCASSLQEYSNQPQHFGDGTRLSIL.

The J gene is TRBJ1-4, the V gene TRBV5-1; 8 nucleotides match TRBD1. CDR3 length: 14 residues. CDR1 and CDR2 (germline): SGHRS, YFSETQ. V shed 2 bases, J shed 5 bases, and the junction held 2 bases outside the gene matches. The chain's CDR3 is CASSFTGGNEKLFF. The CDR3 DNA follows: TGCGCCAGCAGCTTCACAGGGGGGAATGAAAAACTGTTTTTT.